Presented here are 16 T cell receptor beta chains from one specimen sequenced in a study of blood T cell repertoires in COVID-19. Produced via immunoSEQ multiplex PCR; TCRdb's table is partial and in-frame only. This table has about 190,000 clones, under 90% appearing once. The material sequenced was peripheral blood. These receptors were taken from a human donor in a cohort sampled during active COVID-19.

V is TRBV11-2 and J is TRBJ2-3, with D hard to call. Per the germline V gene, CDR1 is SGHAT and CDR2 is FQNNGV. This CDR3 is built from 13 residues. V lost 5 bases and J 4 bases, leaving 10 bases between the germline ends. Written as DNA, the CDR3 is TGTGCCAGCAGCAGACTCCGAGCAGATACGCAGTATTTT. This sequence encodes CASSRLRADTQYF.

As DNA, the CDR3 is TGTGCCAGCAGCTTCGGCAGGGGTAATGAGCAGTTCTTC. It specifies CASSFGRGNEQFF. V usage is TRBV7-9 and J usage is TRBJ2-1, with D possibly matching TRBD1 (6 bases). Trimming removed 3 bases at V and 7 bases at J, with 10 bases between. The germline V gene encodes CDR1 SEHNR and CDR2 FQNEAQ (reference sequence). The CDR3 consists of 13 residues.

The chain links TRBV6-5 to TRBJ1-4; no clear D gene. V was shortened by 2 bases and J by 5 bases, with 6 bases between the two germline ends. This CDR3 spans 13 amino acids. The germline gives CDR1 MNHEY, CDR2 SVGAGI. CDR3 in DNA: TGTGCCAGCAGTTACGCCAGGAATGAAAAACTGTTTTTT. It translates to CASSYARNEKLFF.

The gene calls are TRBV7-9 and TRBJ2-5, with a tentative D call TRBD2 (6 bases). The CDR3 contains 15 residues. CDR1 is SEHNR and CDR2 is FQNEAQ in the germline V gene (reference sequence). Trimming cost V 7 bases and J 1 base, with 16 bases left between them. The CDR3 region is CASTYQGLPQETQYF. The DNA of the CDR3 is TGTGCCAGCACCTACCAGGGACTTCCCCAAGAGACCCAGTACTTC. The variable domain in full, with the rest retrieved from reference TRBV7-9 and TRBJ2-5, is DTGVSQNPRHKITKRGQNVTFRCDPISEHNRLYWYRQTLGQGPEFLTYFQNEAQLEKSRLLSDRFSAERPKGSFSTLEIQRTEQGDSAMYLCASTYQGLPQETQYFGPGTRLLVL.

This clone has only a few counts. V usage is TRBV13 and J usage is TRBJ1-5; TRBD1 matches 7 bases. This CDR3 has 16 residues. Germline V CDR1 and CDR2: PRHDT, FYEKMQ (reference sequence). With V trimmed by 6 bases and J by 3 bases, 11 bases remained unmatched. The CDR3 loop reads CASSRGQRGHNQPQHF. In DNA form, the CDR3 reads TGTGCCAGCAGTCGGGGACAGAGGGGACACAATCAGCCCCAGCATTTT.

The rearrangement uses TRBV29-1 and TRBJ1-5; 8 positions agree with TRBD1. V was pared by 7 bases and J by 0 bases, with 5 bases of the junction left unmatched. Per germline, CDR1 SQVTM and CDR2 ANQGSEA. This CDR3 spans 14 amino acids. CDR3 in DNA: TGCAGCGCCACGGGACAGGATAGCAATCAGCCCCAGCATTTT. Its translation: CSATGQDSNQPQHF. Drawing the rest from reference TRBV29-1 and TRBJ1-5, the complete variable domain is SAVISQKPSRDICQRGTSLTIQCQVDSQVTMMFWYRQQPGQSLTLIATANQGSEATYESGFVIDKFPISRPNLTFSTLTVSNMSPEDSSIYLCSATGQDSNQPQHFGDGTRLSIL.

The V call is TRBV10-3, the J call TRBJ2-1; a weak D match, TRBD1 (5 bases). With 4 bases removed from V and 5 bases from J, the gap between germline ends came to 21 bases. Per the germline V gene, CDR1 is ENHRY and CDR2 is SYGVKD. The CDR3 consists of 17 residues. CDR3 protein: CAISVRGTEAEHNEQFF. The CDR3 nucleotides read TGTGCCATCAGTGTAAGGGGAACCGAGGCCGAGCACAATGAGCAGTTCTTC.

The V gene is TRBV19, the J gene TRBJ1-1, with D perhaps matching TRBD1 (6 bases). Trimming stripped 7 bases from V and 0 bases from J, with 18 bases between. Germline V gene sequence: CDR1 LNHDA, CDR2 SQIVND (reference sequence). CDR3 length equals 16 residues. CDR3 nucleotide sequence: TGTGCCAGTACTCTTAACGTCGGGACACTGAACACTGAAGCTTTCTTT. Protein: CASTLNVGTLNTEAFF. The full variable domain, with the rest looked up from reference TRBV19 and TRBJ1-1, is DGGITQSPKYLFRKEGQNVTLSCEQNLNHDAMYWYRQDPGQGLRLIYYSQIVNDFQKGDIAEGYSVSREKKESFPLTVTSAQKNPTAFYLCASTLNVGTLNTEAFFGQGTRLTVV.

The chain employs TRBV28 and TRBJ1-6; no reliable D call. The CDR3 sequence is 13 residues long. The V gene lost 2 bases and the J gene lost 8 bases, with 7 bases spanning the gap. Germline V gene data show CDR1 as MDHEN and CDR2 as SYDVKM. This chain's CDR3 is CASSLTRDSPLHF. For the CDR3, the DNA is TGTGCCAGCAGTTTAACACGGGATTCACCCCTCCACTTT.

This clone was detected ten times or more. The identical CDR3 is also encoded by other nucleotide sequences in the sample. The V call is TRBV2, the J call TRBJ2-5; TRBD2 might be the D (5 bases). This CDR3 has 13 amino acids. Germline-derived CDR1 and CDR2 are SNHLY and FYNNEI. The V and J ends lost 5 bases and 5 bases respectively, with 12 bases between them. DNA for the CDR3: TGTGCCAGCAGTCGGGCCCGAGGGGAGACCCAGTACTTC. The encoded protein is CASSRARGETQYF.

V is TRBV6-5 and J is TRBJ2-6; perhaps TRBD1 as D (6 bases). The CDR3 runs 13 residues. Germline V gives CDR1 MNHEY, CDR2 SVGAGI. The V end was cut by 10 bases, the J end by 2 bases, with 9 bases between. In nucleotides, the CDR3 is TGTGCCACCAGGACAGCTGGGGCCAACGTCCTGACTTTC. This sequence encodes CATRTAGANVLTF.

The CDR3 protein is CASSVGRWNTEAFF. CDR3 bases: TGTGCCAGCAGCGTAGGGAGATGGAACACTGAAGCTTTCTTT. The chain links TRBV9 to TRBJ1-1; unclear D gene. The CDR3 sequence is 14 residues long. Germline V lookup: CDR1 SGDLS, CDR2 YYNGEE. The V end lost 0 bases, the J end lost 1 base, and 7 bases lay between the germline ends.

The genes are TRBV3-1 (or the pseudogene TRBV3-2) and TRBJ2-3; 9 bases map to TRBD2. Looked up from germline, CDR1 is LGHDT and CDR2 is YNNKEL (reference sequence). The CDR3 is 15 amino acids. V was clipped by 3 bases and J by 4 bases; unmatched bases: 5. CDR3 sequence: CASSQREGGADTQYF. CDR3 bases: TGTGCCAGCAGCCAGCGGGAGGGCGGAGCAGATACGCAGTATTTT.

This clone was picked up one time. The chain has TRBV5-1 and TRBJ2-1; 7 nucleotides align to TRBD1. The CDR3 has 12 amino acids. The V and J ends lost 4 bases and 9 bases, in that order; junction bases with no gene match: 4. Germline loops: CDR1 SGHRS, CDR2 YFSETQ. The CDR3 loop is CASSLGQVEQFF. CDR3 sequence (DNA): TGCGCCAGCAGCCTAGGACAGGTTGAGCAGTTCTTC.

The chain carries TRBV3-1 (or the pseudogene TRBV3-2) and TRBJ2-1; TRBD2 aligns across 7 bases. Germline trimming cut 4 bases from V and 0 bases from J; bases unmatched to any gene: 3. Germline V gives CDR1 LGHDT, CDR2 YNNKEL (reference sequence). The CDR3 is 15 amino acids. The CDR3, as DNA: TGTGCCAGCAGCCGCGGACTAGTCTCCTACAATGAGCAGTTCTTC. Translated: CASSRGLVSYNEQFF.

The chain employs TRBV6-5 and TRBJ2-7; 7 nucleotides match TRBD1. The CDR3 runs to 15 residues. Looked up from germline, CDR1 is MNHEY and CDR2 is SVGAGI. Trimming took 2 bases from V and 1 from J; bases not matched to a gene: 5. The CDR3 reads CASSYDVQGSYEQYF. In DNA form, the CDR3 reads TGTGCCAGCAGTTACGATGTACAGGGGTCCTACGAGCAGTACTTC.